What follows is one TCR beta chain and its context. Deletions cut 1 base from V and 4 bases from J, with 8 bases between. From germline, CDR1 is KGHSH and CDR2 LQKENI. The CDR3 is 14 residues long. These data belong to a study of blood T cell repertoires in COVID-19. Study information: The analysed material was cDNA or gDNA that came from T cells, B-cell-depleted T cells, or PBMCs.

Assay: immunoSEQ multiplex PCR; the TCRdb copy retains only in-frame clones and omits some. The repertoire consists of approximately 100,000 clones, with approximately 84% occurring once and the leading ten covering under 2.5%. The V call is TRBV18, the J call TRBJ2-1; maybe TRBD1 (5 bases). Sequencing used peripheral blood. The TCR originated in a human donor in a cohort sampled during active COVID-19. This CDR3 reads CASSPQTVYNEQFF. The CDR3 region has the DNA TGTGCCAGCTCACCACAGACAGTATACAATGAGCAGTTCTTC.